Listed below are T cell receptor beta chains from one sample, sequenced in a study of blood T cells in healthy people across ages. TCRdb re-derived calls from the 5' RACE reads in MiXCR, one entry per CDR3 protein. The sample shows more than 1 million distinct CDR3 sequences, 45% of them seen only once. The sample consisted of blood. The receptor source for this set is a woman aged 55-70 years in good health. CDR3s include the opening cysteine and the closing phenylalanine or tryptophan. A D gene is named only where the DNA matches it firmly. Clone size appears in some rows only: once, few, many, or a class for an expanded clone.

V: TRBV3-1; size: NA; J: TRBJ1-1; D: NA; CDR3: CASSNLGNTEAFF; DNA: TGTGCCAGCAGCAACCTAGGGAACACTGAAGCTTTCTTT
V: TRBV7-3; size: NA; J: TRBJ2-5; D: NA; CDR3: CASSLTPGIQETQYF; DNA: TGTGCCAGCAGCTTAACCCCAGGTATCCAAGAGACCCAGTACTTC
V: TRBV4-2; size: NA; J: TRBJ2-1; D: NA; CDR3: CAGSQSRRESSYNEQFF; DNA: TGTGCCGGCAGCCAATCGAGACGTGAGAGCTCCTACAATGAGCAGTTCTTC
V: TRBV19; size: NA; J: TRBJ2-7; D: TRBD2; CDR3: CASTPAGGLREQYF; DNA: TGTGCCAGTACTCCGGCGGGAGGTCTACGGGAGCAGTACTTC
V: TRBV15; size: NA; J: TRBJ2-2; D: NA; CDR3: CATSRDRSGTGELFF; DNA: TGTGCCACCAGCAGAGATCGGTCAGGCACCGGGGAGCTGTTTTTT
V: TRBV5-1; size: NA; J: TRBJ2-1; D: NA; CDR3: CASSSDTVHNEQFF; DNA: TGCGCCAGCAGCTCTGACACCGTCCACAATGAGCAGTTCTTC
V: TRBV28; size: NA; J: TRBJ1-1; D: NA; CDR3: CATYGGLVAFF; DNA: TGTGCCACCTACGGAGGGCTCGTGGCTTTCTTT
V: TRBV10-3; size: NA; J: TRBJ2-3; D: NA; CDR3: CAICSGSTDTQYF; DNA: TGTGCCATCTGTAGCGGAAGCACAGATACGCAGTATTTT
V: TRBV13; size: NA; J: TRBJ2-7; D: TRBD2; CDR3: CASSLSWREGRDEQYF; DNA: TGTGCCAGCAGCTTATCCTGGCGGGAGGGCCGGGACGAGCAGTACTTC
V: TRBV15; size: NA; J: TRBJ2-2; D: TRBD2; CDR3: CATSRETSGTGELFF; DNA: TGTGCCACCAGCAGAGAGACTAGCGGCACCGGGGAGCTGTTTTTT
V: TRBV5-1; size: NA; J: TRBJ2-1; D: TRBD2; CDR3: CASSSGTTPSYNEQFF; DNA: TGCGCCAGCAGCTCCGGGACTACCCCTTCCTACAATGAGCAGTTCTTC
V: TRBV19; size: NA; J: TRBJ2-3; D: NA; CDR3: CAGSISASTDTQYF; DNA: TGTGCCGGTAGTATCTCTGCTAGCACAGATACGCAGTATTTT
V: TRBV28; size: few; J: TRBJ2-3; D: TRBD2; CDR3: CASGGRTDTQYF; DNA: TGTGCTAGCGGGGGGCGCACAGATACGCAGTATTTT
V: TRBV10-3; size: few; J: TRBJ1-2; D: TRBD1; CDR3: CAIQGAGTGNYGYTF; DNA: TGTGCCATACAAGGGGCTGGGACAGGGAACTATGGCTACACCTTC
V: TRBV7-8; size: NA; J: TRBJ1-5; D: NA; CDR3: CASSLASSPNQPQHF; DNA: TGTGCCAGCAGCTTAGCGTCCAGCCCCAATCAGCCCCAGCATTTT
V: TRBV6-2/TRBV6-3; size: NA; J: TRBJ2-7; D: NA; CDR3: CASNPPGDWYEQYF; DNA: TGTGCCAGCAACCCCCCAGGGGATTGGTACGAGCAGTACTTC